Below are 27 T cell receptor beta chains sequenced from a single sample in a study of blood T cell repertoires in COVID-19. Sequencing was performed with immunoSEQ multiplex PCR; in TCRdb, only in-frame clones are kept and a portion is missing. The sample yields hundreds of thousands of clones, around 81% seen once. The sample was peripheral blood. The source of these receptors is a woman of 80 years or more with COVID-19, enrolled during active disease.

Only a few counts were recorded for this clone. The chain is built from TRBV5-6 and TRBJ1-4; 8 bases map to TRBD1. CDR1 is SGHDT and CDR2 is YYEEEE in the germline V gene. V lost 0 bases and J lost 5; bases outside the gene matches: 0. The CDR3 is 14 residues long. DNA of the CDR3: TGTGCCAGCAGCTTGGACAGGGGGAATGAAAAACTGTTTTTT. Protein sequence: CASSLDRGNEKLFF.

In its sample, this clone was seen a few times. The chain recombines TRBV3-1 (or the pseudogene TRBV3-2) with TRBJ2-3; TRBD2 aligns across 7 bases. The CDR3 runs 19 residues. The trim removed 4 bases at V and 2 bases at J, leaving 18 bases unmatched. Germline-derived CDR1 and CDR2 are LGHDT and YNNKEL (reference sequence). Written as DNA, the CDR3 is TGTGCCAGCAGCCGGGATTGGGAAGAGGCGGGAGACCTCACAGATACGCAGTATTTT. This translates into CASSRDWEEAGDLTDTQYF.

The V call is TRBV3-1 (or the pseudogene TRBV3-2), the J call TRBJ2-2; unclear D gene. Trimming removed 4 bases from V and 1 base from J, with 10 bases in between. CDR3 size: 15 residues. The germline CDR1 and CDR2 sequences are LGHDT and YNNKEL (reference sequence). This CDR3 is CASSLLPLNTGELFF. The CDR3 DNA is TGTGCCAGCAGCCTACTACCTTTGAACACCGGGGAGCTGTTTTTT.

The CDR3 loop reads CATSDSREGSNQPQHF. CDR3 nucleotide sequence: TGTGCCACCAGTGACAGTCGGGAGGGAAGCAATCAGCCCCAGCATTTT. The chain has TRBV24-1 and TRBJ1-5, with D unclear. The CDR3 runs to 16 residues. Trimming left V 4 bases short and J 1 base short, with 13 bases between. Germline V lookup: CDR1 KGHDR, CDR2 SFDVKD.

Concerning this clone: The same CDR3 also results from other DNA sequences found in this sample. V gene TRBV18 combines with J gene TRBJ2-5, with a possible D match to TRBD1 (6 bases). The V end lost 3 bases, the J end lost 5 bases, and 10 bases lay between the germline ends. This CDR3 is 13 amino acids long. CDR1 and CDR2 (germline): KGHSH, LQKENI. CDR3 in amino acids: CASSPGAGETQYF. The CDR3 DNA follows: TGTGCCAGCTCACCGGGGGCTGGGGAGACCCAGTACTTC.

V and J are TRBV5-6 and TRBJ2-2; a weak D match, TRBD2 (5 bases). The CDR3 has 15 residues. The germline gives CDR1 SGHDT, CDR2 YYEEEE. V was cut by 4 bases and J by 5 bases, with 15 bases left in between. The CDR3 nucleotides are TGTGCCAGCAGCATCGGGCTAGCTGGGACCGGGGAGCTGTTTTTT. Protein sequence: CASSIGLAGTGELFF.

The chain recombines TRBV27 with TRBJ1-3; D gene unclear. The germline gives CDR1 MNHEY, CDR2 SMNVEV (reference sequence). Trimming took 8 bases from V and 3 from J, leaving 8 bases between them. This CDR3 region has 12 residues. The CDR3 nucleotides read TGTGCCAGCGGGAGAATTGGAAACACCATATATTTT. This gives the protein CASGRIGNTIYF.

The V gene is TRBV5-5, the J gene TRBJ1-2, with 8 bases aligning to TRBD1. Germline V gene sequence: CDR1 SGHKS, CDR2 YYEKEE (reference sequence). The CDR3 covers 14 residues. The V and J ends lost 5 bases and 4 bases, in that order; junction bases with no gene match: 7. The CDR3 DNA is TGTGCCAGCAGACCAGGACAGGGAGTCTATGGCTACACCTTC. This gives the protein CASRPGQGVYGYTF.

The table lists this clone with a count of one. V usage is TRBV7-2 and J usage is TRBJ2-3; 11 nucleotides line up with TRBD2. V dropped 5 bases and J dropped 4; count of bases not matched to a gene: 8. This CDR3 has 16 amino acids. The germline V gene encodes CDR1 SGHTA and CDR2 FQGNSA. The CDR3 is CASSKLAGAPADTQYF. DNA for the CDR3: TGTGCCAGCAGCAAACTAGCGGGAGCCCCCGCAGATACGCAGTATTTT.

This clone was seen only once. V usage is TRBV6-5 and J usage is TRBJ2-1, with TRBD1 as a possible D gene (6 bases). The V end was cut by 2 bases, the J end by 3 bases, with 11 bases between. This CDR3 has 15 amino acids. Germline assignment: CDR1 MNHEY and CDR2 SVGAGI. The CDR3 DNA is TGTGCCAGCAGTTACGTTCAGGGACACTACAATGAGCAGTTCTTC. It encodes CASSYVQGHYNEQFF.

The chain couples TRBV5-6 to TRBJ1-2, with 10 bases matching TRBD1. The V gene's germline CDR1 is SGHDT and CDR2 YYEEEE. V lost 3 bases, J lost 5 bases, and 4 bases stayed unmatched. CDR3 length: 14 amino acids. CDR3 sequence reads: CASSWGTGVYGYTF. For the CDR3, the DNA is TGTGCCAGCAGCTGGGGGACAGGGGTTTATGGCTACACCTTC.

The chain links TRBV5-1 to TRBJ1-2; weak D call: TRBD1 (6 bases). The CDR3 extends over 15 amino acids. V lost 4 bases and J 0 bases, leaving 13 bases between the germline ends. Germline-derived CDR1 and CDR2 are SGHRS and YFSETQ. Written as DNA, the CDR3 is TGCGCCAGCAGCCCGCGCGGACAGCCTAACTATGGCTACACCTTC. Translating gives CASSPRGQPNYGYTF.

The CDR3 region has the DNA TGCAGCGTTGGCAGACTAGCGGGATCGGATGAGCAGTTCTTC. It translates to CSVGRLAGSDEQFF. This chain uses TRBV29-1 with TRBJ2-1; 11 positions match TRBD2. This CDR3 spans 14 amino acids. With 4 bases clipped from V and 8 bases from J, the junction kept 7 bases outside the gene matches. Germline CDR1 is SQVTM and CDR2 is ANQGSEA.

The chain combines TRBV6-6 with TRBJ1-1; perhaps TRBD1 as D (6 bases). CDR1 is MNHNY, CDR2 SVGAGI, per germline (reference sequence). The CDR3 totals 12 residues. V was cut by 8 bases and J by 4 bases, with 11 bases left in between. The CDR3 DNA sequence: TGTGCCAGCGGGGAGGGGGGCACTGAAGCTTTCTTT. Amino acids: CASGEGGTEAFF.

On this clone itself: A clone one base away is much larger, so this may be a read error. The same CDR3 is also encoded by other DNA sequences in this sample. This chain links TRBV5-4 with TRBJ2-7; TRBD1 is a possible D gene (5 bases). Germline CDR1 SGHNT, CDR2 YYREEE (reference sequence). The CDR3 totals 12 residues. Trimming removed 4 bases at V and 3 bases at J, with 8 bases between. The CDR3 bases are TGTGCCAGCAGCCGAGACAGCTACGAGCAGTACTTC. Encoded protein: CASSRDSYEQYF. The variable domain in full, completed from reference TRBV5-4 and TRBJ2-7, reads ETGVTQSPTHLIKTRGQQVTLRCSSQSGHNTVSWYQQALGQGPQFIFQYYREEENGRGNFPPRFSGLQFPNYSSELNVNALELDDSALYLCASSRDSYEQYFGPGTRLTVT.

This chain connects TRBV15 to TRBJ1-4; 9 nucleotides line up with TRBD1. Germline CDR1 LNHNV, CDR2 YYDKDF (reference sequence). The V gene end was trimmed by 4 bases and the J gene end by 2 bases; junction bases not matched to a gene: 14. The CDR3 length is 19 residues. CDR3 sequence (DNA): TGTGCCACCAGCAAAGACTTTTTTTCTACAGGGGGCACTAATGAAAAACTGTTTTTT. Encoded protein: CATSKDFFSTGGTNEKLFF.

This clone turned up a few times. Additional DNA sequences in this sample encode the identical CDR3. This sequence joins TRBV18 and TRBJ1-5; D is uncertain. The CDR3 spans 14 residues. Trimming stripped 3 bases from V and 2 bases from J, with 8 bases between. CDR1 and CDR2 from the germline V gene are KGHSH and LQKENI. The chain's CDR3 is CASSPSRGNQPQHF. The CDR3 nucleotides read TGTGCCAGCTCACCTAGTCGCGGCAATCAGCCCCAGCATTTT.

V and J are TRBV29-1 and TRBJ1-3, with 9 bases matching TRBD1. The CDR3 consists of 15 residues. The ends lost 0 bases at V and 5 bases at J; junction bases unmatched: 5. Per germline, CDR1 SQVTM and CDR2 ANQGSEA. The CDR3 bases are TGCAGCGTTGAAGATCAGGGGACAGGGAGAAACACCATATATTTT. Translated, it gives CSVEDQGTGRNTIYF.

The genes are TRBV18 and TRBJ2-1; TRBD2 aligns across 9 bases. From germline, CDR1 is KGHSH and CDR2 LQKENI. With 3 bases clipped from V and 6 bases from J, the junction kept 9 bases outside the gene matches. CDR3 length: 16 residues. CDR3 coding DNA: TGTGCCAGCTCACCCCAGCGGGAGGTTTCCCTCAATGAGCAGTTCTTC. Its protein is CASSPQREVSLNEQFF.

The CDR3 bases are TGTGCCAGTAGTAGAGAGGGTCGGGGCACTGAAGCTTTCTTT. It yields the protein CASSREGRGTEAFF. This chain connects TRBV19 to TRBJ1-1; no clear D gene. V lost 4 bases and J 4 bases, leaving 13 bases between the germline ends. Germline CDR1 is LNHDA and CDR2 is SQIVND (reference sequence). CDR3 size: 14 residues.

The V call is TRBV18, the J call TRBJ1-2, with 9 bases identical to TRBD1. The CDR3 contains 14 residues. The V and J ends lost 1 base and 6 bases, in that order; junction bases with no gene match: 3. Germline assignment: CDR1 KGHSH and CDR2 LQKENI. CDR3 nucleotides: TGTGCCAGCTCACCACGGACAGGGGATGATGGCTACACCTTC. It translates to CASSPRTGDDGYTF.

V gene TRBV2 combines with J gene TRBJ2-4, with D perhaps TRBD2 (5 bases). The V and J ends lost 7 bases and 0 bases respectively, with 16 bases between them. The CDR3 length is 16 residues. The V gene's germline CDR1 is SNHLY and CDR2 FYNNEI. The CDR3 protein is CASTQFGRLAKNIQYF. CDR3 coding DNA: TGTGCCAGCACCCAGTTTGGGAGACTAGCCAAAAACATTCAGTACTTC.

The genes are TRBV18 and TRBJ1-1, with D uncertain. V shed 3 bases and J shed 3 bases, with 11 bases lying between them. CDR1 is KGHSH and CDR2 is LQKENI in the germline V gene. The CDR3 spans 14 residues. The CDR3 DNA follows: TGTGCCAGCTCACCGGAGGTATTACACACTGAAGCTTTCTTT. Translation gives CASSPEVLHTEAFF.

The chain uses TRBV10-1 and TRBJ2-7, with a weak D call TRBD1 (6 bases). This CDR3 spans 15 amino acids. Trimming pared 0 bases from V and 1 base from J, leaving 10 bases between. Germline V lookup: CDR1 WNHNN, CDR2 SYGVQD (reference sequence). CDR3 region: CASSESSRGSYEQYF. CDR3 nucleotides: TGCGCCAGCAGTGAGTCATCCAGGGGTTCCTACGAGCAGTACTTC.

At least ten counts were recorded for this clone. The chain joins TRBV18 to TRBJ1-5; 10 nucleotides agree with TRBD1. Germline trimming cut 3 bases from V and 4 bases from J; bases unmatched to any gene: 3. Germline V CDR1 and CDR2: KGHSH, LQKENI. This CDR3 comprises 15 residues. The CDR3 region is CASSPGTGVNQPQHF. The DNA for the CDR3 is TGTGCCAGCTCACCCGGGACAGGGGTTAATCAGCCCCAGCATTTT.

This sequence joins TRBV25-1 and TRBJ2-5; 9 bases are shared with TRBD1. J was trimmed by 4 bases and V by 2 bases; bases with no gene match: 5. Germline CDR1 reads MGHDK; CDR2 reads SYGVNS. This CDR3 contains 15 residues. CDR3: CASSERVTGGETQYF. The CDR3, as DNA: TGTGCCAGCAGTGAAAGGGTGACAGGGGGAGAGACCCAGTACTTC.

The genes are TRBV5-4 and TRBJ2-3, with D uncertain. CDR1 and CDR2 from the germline V gene are SGHNT and YYREEE (reference sequence). This CDR3 has 14 amino acids. Trimming shortened V by 0 bases and J by 4 bases, and 9 bases separated the two germline ends. CDR3 bases: TGTGCCAGCAGCTTGGCCTCCCTCCCAGATACGCAGTATTTT. Translating gives CASSLASLPDTQYF.